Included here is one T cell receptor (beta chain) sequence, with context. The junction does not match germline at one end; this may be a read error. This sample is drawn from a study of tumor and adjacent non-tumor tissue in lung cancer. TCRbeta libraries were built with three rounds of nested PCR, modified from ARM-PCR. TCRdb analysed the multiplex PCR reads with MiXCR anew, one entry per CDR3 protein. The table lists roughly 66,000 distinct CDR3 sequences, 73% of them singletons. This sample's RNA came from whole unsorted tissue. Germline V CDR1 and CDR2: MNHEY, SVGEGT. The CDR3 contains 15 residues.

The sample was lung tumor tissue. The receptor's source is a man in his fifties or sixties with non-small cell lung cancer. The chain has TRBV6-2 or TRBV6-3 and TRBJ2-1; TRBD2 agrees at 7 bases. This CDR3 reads CVSSYNRGGSDAQIF. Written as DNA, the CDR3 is TGTGTCAGCAGTTACAATAGAGGCGGGAGCGATGCACAGATCTTC.